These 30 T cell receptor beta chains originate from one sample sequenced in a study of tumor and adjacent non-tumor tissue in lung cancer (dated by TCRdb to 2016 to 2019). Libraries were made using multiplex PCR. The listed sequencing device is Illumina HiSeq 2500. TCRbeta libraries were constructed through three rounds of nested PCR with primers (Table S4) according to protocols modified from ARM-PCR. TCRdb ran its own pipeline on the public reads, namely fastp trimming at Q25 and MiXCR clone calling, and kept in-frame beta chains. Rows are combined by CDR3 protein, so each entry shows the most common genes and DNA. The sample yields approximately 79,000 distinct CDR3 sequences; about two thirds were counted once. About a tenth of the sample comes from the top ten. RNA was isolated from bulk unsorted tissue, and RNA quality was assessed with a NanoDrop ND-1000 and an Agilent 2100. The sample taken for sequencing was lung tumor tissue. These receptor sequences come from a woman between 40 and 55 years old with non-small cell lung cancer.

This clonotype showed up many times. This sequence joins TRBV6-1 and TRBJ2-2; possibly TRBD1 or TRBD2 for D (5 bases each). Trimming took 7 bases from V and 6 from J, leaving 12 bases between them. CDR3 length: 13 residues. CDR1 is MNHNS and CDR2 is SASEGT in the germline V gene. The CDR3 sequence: CASTIEGPGELFF. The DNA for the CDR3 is TGTGCCAGCACTATCGAGGGGCCCGGGGAGCTGTTTTTT.

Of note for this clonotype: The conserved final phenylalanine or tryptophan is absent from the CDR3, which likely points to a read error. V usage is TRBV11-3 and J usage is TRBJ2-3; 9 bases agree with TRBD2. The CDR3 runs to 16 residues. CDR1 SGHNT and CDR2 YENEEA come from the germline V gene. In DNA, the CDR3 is TGTGCCAGCAGCCGGGGGATAGCGGGAGCAGGAGATGCGCAGTATTCT. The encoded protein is CASSRGIAGAGDAQYS.

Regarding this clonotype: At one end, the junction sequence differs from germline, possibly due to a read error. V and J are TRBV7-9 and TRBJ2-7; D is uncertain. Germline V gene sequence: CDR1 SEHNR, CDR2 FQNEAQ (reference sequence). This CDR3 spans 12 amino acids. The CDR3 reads CASSFRSFEQYF. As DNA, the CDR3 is TGTGCCAGCAGCTTTCGGAGCTTCGAGCAGTATTTC.

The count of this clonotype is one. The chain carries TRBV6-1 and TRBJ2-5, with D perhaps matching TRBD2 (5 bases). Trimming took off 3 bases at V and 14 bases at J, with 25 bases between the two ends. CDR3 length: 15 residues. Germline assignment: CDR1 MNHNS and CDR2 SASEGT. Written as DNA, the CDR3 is TGTGCCAGCAGTGAGGCTATAGCGTGTGGCCCTTTCTGTTACTTC. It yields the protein CASSEAIACGPFCYF.

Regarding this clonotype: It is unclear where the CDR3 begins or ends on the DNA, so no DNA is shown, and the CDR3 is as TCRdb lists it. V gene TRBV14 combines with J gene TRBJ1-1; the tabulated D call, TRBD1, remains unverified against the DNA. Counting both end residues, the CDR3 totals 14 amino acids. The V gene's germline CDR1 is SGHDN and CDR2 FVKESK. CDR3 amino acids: CASSWGGGSAETFF.

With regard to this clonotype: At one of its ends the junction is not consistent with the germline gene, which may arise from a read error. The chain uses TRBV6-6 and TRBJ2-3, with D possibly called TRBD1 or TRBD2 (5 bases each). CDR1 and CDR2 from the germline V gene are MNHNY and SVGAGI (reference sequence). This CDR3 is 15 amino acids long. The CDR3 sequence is CASRKGEGFSDTQYF. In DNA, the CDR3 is TGTGCCAGCAGAAAGGGAGAGGGGTTCTCAGATACGCAATATTTT.

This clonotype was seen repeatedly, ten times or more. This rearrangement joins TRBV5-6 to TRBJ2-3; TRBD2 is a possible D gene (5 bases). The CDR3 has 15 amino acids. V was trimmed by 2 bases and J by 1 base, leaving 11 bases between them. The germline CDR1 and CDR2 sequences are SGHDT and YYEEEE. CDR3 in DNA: TGTGCCAGCAGCTTAGTAAGGAGGCGCACAGATACGCAGTATTTT. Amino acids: CASSLVRRRTDTQYF.

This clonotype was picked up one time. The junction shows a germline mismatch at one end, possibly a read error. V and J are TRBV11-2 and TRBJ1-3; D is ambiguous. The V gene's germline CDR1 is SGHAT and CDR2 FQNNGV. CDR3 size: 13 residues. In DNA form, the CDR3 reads TGTGTCAGCAGTCGAGCGTCCGGGAACGCCATATATTTT. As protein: CVSSRASGNAIYF.

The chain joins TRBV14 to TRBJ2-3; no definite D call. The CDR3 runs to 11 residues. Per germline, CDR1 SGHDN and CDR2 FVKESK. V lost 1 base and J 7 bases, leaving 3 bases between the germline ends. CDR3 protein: CASSQAYTQYF. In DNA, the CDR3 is TGTGCCAGCAGCCAAGCATATACGCAGTATTTT.

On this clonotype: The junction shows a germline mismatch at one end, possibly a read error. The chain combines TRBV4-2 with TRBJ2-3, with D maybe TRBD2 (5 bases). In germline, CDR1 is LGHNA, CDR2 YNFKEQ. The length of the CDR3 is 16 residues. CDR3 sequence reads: CASNRTPLMFTDTQYF. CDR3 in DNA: TGTGCTAGCAACCGGACTCCCCTAATGTTTACAGATACGCAGTATTTT.

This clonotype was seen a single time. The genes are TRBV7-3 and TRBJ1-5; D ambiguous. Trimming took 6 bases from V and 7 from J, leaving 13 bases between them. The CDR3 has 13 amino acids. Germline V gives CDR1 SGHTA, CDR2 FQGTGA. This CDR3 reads CASRLELGQPQHF. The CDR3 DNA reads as TGTGCCAGCAGATTGGAATTGGGGCAGCCCCAGCATTTT.

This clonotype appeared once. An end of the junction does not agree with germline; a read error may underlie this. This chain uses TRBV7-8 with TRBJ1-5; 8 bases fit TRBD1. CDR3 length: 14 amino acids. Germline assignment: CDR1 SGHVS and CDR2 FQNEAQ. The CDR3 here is CAGSLFDRGQPQHF. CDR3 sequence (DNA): TGTGCCGGCAGCCTATTTGACAGGGGACAGCCCCAGCATTTT. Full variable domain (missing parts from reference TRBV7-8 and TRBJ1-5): GAGVSQSPRYKVAKRGQDVALRCDPISGHVSLFWYQQALGQGPEFLTYFQNEAQLDKSGLPSDRFFAERPEGSVSTLKIQRTQQEDSAVYLCAGSLFDRGQPQHFGDGTRLSIL.

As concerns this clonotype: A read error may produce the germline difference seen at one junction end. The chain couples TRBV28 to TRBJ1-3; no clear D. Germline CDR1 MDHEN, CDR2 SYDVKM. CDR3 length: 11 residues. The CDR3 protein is CTSTLQQTIYF. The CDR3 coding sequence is TGTACCAGCACTTTGCAACAGACCATATATTTT.

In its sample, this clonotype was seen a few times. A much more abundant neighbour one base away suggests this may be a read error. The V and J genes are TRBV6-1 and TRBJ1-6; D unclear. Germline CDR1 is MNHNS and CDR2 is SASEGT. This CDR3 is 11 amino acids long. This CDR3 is CASNSISPFHF. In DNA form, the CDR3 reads TGTGCCAGCAACAGTATTTCACCCTTCCACTTT.

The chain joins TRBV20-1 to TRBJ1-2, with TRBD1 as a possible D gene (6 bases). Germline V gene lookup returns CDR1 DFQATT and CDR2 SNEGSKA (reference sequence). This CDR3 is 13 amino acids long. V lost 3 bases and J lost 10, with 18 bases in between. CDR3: CSASLMKTGDYTF. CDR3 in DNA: TGCAGTGCTAGTCTTATGAAGACAGGCGACTACACCTTC.

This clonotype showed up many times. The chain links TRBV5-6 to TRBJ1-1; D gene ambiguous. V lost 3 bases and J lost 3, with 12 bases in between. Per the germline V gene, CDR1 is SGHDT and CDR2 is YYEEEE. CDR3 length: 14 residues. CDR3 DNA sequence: TGTGCCAGCAGCTGGGTGCGTGCGGACACTGAAGCTTTCTTT. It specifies CASSWVRADTEAFF.

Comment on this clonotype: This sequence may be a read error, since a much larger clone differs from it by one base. CDR3 sequence: CSAPPGRNPYNEQIF. CDR3 nucleotides: TGCAGTGCTCCTCCGGGCAGAAATCCTTACAATGAGCAGATCTTC. The J gene is TRBJ2-1, the V gene TRBV20-1, with no clear D. The CDR3 length is 15 residues. Germline CDR1 and CDR2: DFQATT and SNEGSKA (reference sequence).

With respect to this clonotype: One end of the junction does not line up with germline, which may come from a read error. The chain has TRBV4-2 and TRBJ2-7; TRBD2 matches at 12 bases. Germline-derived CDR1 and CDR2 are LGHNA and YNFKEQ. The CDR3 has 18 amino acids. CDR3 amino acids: CASSQDYASGGATYEQCF. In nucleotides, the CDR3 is TGTGCCAGCAGTCAAGATTATGCTAGCGGGGGGGCTACCTATGAGCAGTGCTTC.

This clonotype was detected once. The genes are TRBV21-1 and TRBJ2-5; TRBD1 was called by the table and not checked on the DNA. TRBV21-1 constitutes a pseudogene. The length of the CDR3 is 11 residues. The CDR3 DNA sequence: TGTGTTTCAAGGGGACGGGAGACCCAGTACTTC. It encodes CVSRGRETQYF.

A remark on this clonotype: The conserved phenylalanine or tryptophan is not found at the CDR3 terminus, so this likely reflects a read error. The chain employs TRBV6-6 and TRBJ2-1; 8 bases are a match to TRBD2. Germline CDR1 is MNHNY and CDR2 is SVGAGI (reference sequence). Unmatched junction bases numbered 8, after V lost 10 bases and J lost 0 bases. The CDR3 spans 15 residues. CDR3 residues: CAIGKAGDSYNEQFI. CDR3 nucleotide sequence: TGTGCCATCGGTAAAGCGGGGGACTCCTACAATGAGCAGTTCATC.

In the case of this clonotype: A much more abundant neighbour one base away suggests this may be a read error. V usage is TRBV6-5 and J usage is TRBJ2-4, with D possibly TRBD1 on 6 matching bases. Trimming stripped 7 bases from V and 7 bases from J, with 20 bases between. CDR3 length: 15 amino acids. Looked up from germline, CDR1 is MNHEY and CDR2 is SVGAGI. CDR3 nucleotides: TGTGCCAGCATAAGAATGGGGGCAGGAGGCAACATTCAGTACTTC. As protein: CASIRMGAGGNIQYF.

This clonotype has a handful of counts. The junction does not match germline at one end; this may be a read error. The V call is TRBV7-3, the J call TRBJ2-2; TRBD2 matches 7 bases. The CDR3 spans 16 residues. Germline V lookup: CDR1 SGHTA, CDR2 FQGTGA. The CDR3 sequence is CASSLTGRLNTGELFF. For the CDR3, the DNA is TGTGCTAGCAGCTTAACCGGGAGGCTAAACACCGGGGAGCTGTTTTTT.

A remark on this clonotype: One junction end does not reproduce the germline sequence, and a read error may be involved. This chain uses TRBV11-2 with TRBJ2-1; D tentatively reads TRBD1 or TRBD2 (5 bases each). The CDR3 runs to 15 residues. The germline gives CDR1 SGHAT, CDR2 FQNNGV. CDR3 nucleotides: TGTGCCGGCAGCTTAGGATCGGGACCAGCAGGTGAGCAGTTCTTC. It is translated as CAGSLGSGPAGEQFF.

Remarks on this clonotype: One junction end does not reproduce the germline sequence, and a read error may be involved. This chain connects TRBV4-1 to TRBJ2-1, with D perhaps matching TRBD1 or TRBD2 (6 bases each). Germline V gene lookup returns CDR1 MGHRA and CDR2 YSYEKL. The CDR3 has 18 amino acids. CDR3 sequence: CTSSQGGRLVGSGNEQFF. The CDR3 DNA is TGCACCAGCAGCCAAGGGGGTAGACTAGTGGGAAGTGGCAATGAGCAGTTCTTC.

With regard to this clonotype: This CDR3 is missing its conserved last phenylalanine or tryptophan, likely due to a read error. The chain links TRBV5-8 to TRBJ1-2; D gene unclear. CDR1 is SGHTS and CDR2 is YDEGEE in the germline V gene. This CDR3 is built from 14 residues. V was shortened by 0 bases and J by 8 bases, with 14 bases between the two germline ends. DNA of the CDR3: TGTGCCAGCAGCTTGGCCCTGACCCCCGGGGGCTACACCATC. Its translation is CASSLALTPGGYTI.

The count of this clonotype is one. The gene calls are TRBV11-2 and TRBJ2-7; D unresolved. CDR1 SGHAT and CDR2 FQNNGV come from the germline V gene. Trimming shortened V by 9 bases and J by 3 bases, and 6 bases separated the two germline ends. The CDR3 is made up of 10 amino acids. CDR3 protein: CARKSYEQYF. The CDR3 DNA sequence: TGTGCCAGAAAAAGCTACGAGCAGTACTTC.

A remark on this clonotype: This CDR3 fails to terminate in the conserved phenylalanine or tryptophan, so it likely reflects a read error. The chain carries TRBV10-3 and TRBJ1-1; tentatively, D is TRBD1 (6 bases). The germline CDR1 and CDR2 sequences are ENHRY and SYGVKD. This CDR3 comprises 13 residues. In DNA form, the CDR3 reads TGTGCCATCAGTCTAAACAGGGACACTGATGCTTTCCTT. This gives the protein CAISLNRDTDAFL.

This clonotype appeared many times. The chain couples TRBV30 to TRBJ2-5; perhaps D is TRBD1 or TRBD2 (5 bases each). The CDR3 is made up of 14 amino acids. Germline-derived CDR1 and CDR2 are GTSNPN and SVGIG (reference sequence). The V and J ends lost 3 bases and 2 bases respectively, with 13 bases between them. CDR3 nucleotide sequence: TGTGCCTGGAGCGAGGGGACCCCACAAGAGACCCAGTACTTC. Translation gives CAWSEGTPQETQYF.

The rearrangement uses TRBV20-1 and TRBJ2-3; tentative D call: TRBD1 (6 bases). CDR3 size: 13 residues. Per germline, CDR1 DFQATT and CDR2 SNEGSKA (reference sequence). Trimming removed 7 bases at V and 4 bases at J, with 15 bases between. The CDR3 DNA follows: TGCAGTGTTACCACAGGGTGGTCAGATACGCAGTATTTT. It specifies CSVTTGWSDTQYF.

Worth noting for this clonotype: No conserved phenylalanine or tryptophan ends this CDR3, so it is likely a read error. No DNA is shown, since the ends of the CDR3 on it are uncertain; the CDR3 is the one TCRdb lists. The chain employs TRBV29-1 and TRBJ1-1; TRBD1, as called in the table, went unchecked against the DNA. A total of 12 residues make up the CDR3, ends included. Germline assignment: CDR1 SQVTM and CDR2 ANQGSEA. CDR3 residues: CSVRAGFTDALS.